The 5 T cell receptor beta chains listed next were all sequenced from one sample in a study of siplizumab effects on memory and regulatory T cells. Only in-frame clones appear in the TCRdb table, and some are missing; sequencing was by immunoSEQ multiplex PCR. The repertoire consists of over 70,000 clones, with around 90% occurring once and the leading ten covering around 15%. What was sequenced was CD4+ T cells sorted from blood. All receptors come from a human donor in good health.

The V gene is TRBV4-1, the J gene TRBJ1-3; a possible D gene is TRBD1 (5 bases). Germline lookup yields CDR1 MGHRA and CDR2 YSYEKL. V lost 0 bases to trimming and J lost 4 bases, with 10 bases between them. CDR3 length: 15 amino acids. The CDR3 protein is CASSQDGASGNTIYF. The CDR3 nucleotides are TGCGCCAGCAGCCAAGACGGGGCGTCAGGAAACACCATATATTTT.

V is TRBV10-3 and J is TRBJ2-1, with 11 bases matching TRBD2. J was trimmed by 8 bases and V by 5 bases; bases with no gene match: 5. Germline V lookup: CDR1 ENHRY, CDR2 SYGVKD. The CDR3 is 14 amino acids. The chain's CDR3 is CAISSSGRTDEQFF. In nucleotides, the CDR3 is TGTGCCATCAGTTCTAGCGGGAGGACGGATGAGCAGTTCTTC.

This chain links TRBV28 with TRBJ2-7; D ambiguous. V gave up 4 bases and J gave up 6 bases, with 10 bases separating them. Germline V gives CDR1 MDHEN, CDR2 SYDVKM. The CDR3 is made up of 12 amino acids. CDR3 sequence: CASSSRVGEQYF. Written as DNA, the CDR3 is TGTGCCAGCAGTTCCCGAGTTGGCGAGCAGTACTTC. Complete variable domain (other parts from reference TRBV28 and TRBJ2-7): DVKVTQSSRYLVKRTGEKVFLECVQDMDHENMFWYRQDPGLGLRLIYFSYDVKMKEKGDIPEGYSVSREKKERFSLILESASTNQTSMYLCASSSRVGEQYFGPGTRLTVT.

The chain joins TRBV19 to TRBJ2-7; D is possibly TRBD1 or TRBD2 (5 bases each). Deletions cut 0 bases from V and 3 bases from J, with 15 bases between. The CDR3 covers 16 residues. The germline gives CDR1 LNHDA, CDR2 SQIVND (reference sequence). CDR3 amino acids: CASSIDRGHGDYEQYF. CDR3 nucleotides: TGTGCCAGTAGTATAGACCGGGGCCATGGGGACTACGAGCAGTACTTC.

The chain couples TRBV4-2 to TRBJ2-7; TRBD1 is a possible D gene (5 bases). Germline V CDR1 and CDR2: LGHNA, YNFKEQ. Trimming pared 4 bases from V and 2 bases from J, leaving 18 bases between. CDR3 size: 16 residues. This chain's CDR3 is CASSLTSQGSAYEQYF. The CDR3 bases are TGTGCCAGCAGCCTAACTTCGCAGGGTTCGGCCTACGAGCAGTACTTC.